The 27 T cell receptor beta chains below all came from one sample that was sequenced in a study of breast tumors, draining lymph nodes, adjacent tissues. The lymph nodes were axillary draining lymph nodes from breast cancer patients. TCRdb analysed the multiplex PCR reads with MiXCR anew, one entry per CDR3 protein. The repertoire holds 150,000 to 200,000 distinct CDR3 sequences, around 33% seen once, with 3% to 4% in the top ten. Source material: axillary lymph node tissue. The receptors were sampled from a female donor with breast cancer. Some clones in this sample may be carry-over from other donors' samples.

A few counts support this clonotype. This chain uses TRBV19 with TRBJ2-5; D unresolved. There are 16 residues in the CDR3. The V end lost 5 bases, the J end lost 4 bases, and 20 bases lay between the germline ends. Looked up from germline, CDR1 is LNHDA and CDR2 is SQIVND (reference sequence). CDR3 coding DNA: TGTGCCAGTAGTGGAAGGAGACGGAGTGTTGGAGAGACCCAGTACTTC. This translates into CASSGRRRSVGETQYF.

This clonotype has a count of ten or more. The gene calls are TRBV15 and TRBJ2-1; D gene unclear. This CDR3 comprises 12 residues. V was pared by 6 bases and J by 5 bases, with 8 bases between. Per the germline V gene, CDR1 is LNHNV and CDR2 is YYDKDF (reference sequence). The CDR3 DNA reads as TGTGCCACCAGTCCGGCGAACAATGAGCAGTTCTTC. It specifies CATSPANNEQFF. The full variable domain, rest sourced from reference TRBV15 and TRBJ2-1, is DAMVIQNPRYQVTQFGKPVTLSCSQTLNHNVMYWYQQKSSQAPKLLFHYYDKDFNNEADTPDNFQSRRPNTSFCFLDIRSPGLGDTAMYLCATSPANNEQFFGPGTRLTVL.

Turning to this clonotype: A read error may explain this, as a much larger clone is one base away. The chain uses TRBV14 and TRBJ2-1; TRBD2 agrees at 15 bases. Germline-derived CDR1 and CDR2 are SGHDN and FVKESK. This CDR3 contains 19 residues. CDR3 residues: CASSQVSGLAGGRYNGQFF. The CDR3 nucleotides are TGTGCCAGCAGCCAAGTCTCTGGACTAGCGGGGGGGCGGTACAATGGGCAGTTCTTC.

Of note for this clonotype: Relative to the germline gene, one junction end is altered; a read error may explain this. This chain links TRBV29-1 with TRBJ2-3; TRBD2 matches 9 bases. The CDR3 length is 14 residues. Germline V CDR1 and CDR2: SQVTM, ANQGSEA. For the CDR3, the DNA is TGCAGCGTTCAGACTAGCGGTAGCACGGATACGCAGTGTTTT. As protein: CSVQTSGSTDTQCF.

The sample holds many counts of this clonotype. The rearrangement uses TRBV30 and TRBJ2-5, with 7 bases aligning to TRBD1. This CDR3 is built from 13 residues. CDR1 GTSNPN and CDR2 SVGIG come from the germline V gene (reference sequence). The ends lost 2 bases at V and 4 bases at J; junction bases unmatched: 4. DNA of the CDR3: TGTGCCTGGAGTCGGGACAGCCTAGAGACCCAGTACTTC. It translates to CAWSRDSLETQYF.

The chain uses TRBV11-2 and TRBJ1-2; a possible D gene is TRBD1 (6 bases). This CDR3 has 13 residues. Trimming took 4 bases from V and 6 from J, leaving 12 bases between them. CDR1 and CDR2 (germline): SGHAT, FQNNGV. The CDR3 sequence: CASSSDSFHGYTF. The CDR3 DNA is TGTGCCAGCAGCTCGGACAGTTTTCATGGCTACACCTTC.

There are many counts of this clonotype. The rearrangement joins TRBV20-1 to TRBJ1-5, with D possibly TRBD1 on 6 matching bases. Looked up from germline, CDR1 is DFQATT and CDR2 is SNEGSKA (reference sequence). Trimming left V 0 bases short and J 1 base short, with 16 bases between. This CDR3 region has 17 residues. The CDR3 DNA is TGCAGTGCTAGAGATTGGGGCCAGCAGGGGAGCAATCAGCCCCAGCATTTT. Amino acid sequence: CSARDWGQQGSNQPQHF.

The chain combines TRBV29-1 with TRBJ1-2; tentative D call: TRBD1 (5 bases). From germline, CDR1 is SQVTM and CDR2 ANQGSEA. The CDR3 sequence is 13 residues long. Trimming took 7 bases from V and 4 from J, leaving 16 bases between them. The CDR3 nucleotides are TGCAGCGGAGCCGGGACGGGATCCTATGGCTACACCTTC. This encodes CSGAGTGSYGYTF.

This clonotype has a count of ten or more. The V and J genes are TRBV20-1 and TRBJ2-7; D gene unclear. Deletions cut 5 bases from V and 0 bases from J, with 11 bases between. Germline V gene data show CDR1 as DFQATT and CDR2 as SNEGSKA (reference sequence). The CDR3 contains 13 residues. CDR3 protein: CSAPDLSSYEQYF. The CDR3 DNA reads as TGCAGTGCTCCTGACTTGAGCTCCTACGAGCAGTACTTC.

This clonotype came up many times. This rearrangement joins TRBV4-3 to TRBJ2-7, with a weak D call TRBD1 (6 bases). V lost 4 bases to trimming and J lost 4 bases, with 17 bases between them. The CDR3 sequence is 15 residues long. Germline CDR1 LGHNA, CDR2 YSLEER. The CDR3 DNA reads TGCGCCAGCAGCCCCGACCAGGGGATTTCTTACGAGCAGTACTTC. This gives the protein CASSPDQGISYEQYF.

Ten or more counts support this clonotype. The genes are TRBV5-1 and TRBJ2-5; TRBD2 agrees at 8 bases. The CDR3 runs to 14 residues. J gave up 5 bases and V 4 bases, and 7 bases lay outside the gene matches. From germline, CDR1 is SGHRS and CDR2 YFSETQ. In nucleotides, the CDR3 is TGCGCCAGCAGCCCCGGGACTAGAAGGGAGACCCAGTACTTC. It specifies CASSPGTRRETQYF. Combining the CDR3 with reference TRBV5-1 and TRBJ2-5 gives the whole variable domain KAGVTQTPRYLIKTRGQQVTLSCSPISGHRSVSWYQQTPGQGLQFLFEYFSETQRNKGNFPGRFSGRQFSNSRSEMNVSTLELGDSALYLCASSPGTRRETQYFGPGTRLLVL.

This clonotype was detected ten times or more. The V gene is TRBV6-6, the J gene TRBJ1-5; D gene unclear. V gave up 5 bases and J gave up 4 bases, with 6 bases separating them. This CDR3 is 12 amino acids long. Per germline, CDR1 MNHNY and CDR2 SVGAGI (reference sequence). CDR3 sequence: CASSILNQPQHF. The DNA for the CDR3 is TGTGCCAGCAGTATATTGAATCAGCCCCAGCATTTT.

The chain recombines TRBV4-2 with TRBJ2-1, with 7 positions matching TRBD1. Per the germline V gene, CDR1 is LGHNA and CDR2 is YNFKEQ. The CDR3 consists of 15 residues. Germline trimming cut 0 bases from V and 4 bases from J; bases unmatched to any gene: 3. In DNA form, the CDR3 reads TGTGCCAGCAGCCAAGAGGGGACAGTTTACAATGAGCAGTTCTTC. It codes for CASSQEGTVYNEQFF.

This chain joins TRBV10-3 and TRBJ2-3, with TRBD1 identical over 7 bases. The germline CDR1 and CDR2 sequences are ENHRY and SYGVKD. Trimming removed 6 bases from V and 4 bases from J; junction bases left unmatched: 4. This CDR3 has 13 amino acids. The chain's CDR3 is CAIRSRGPDTQYF. CDR3 nucleotides: TGTGCCATCAGGTCGAGGGGGCCAGATACGCAGTATTTT.

In the case of this clonotype: Since no conserved phenylalanine or tryptophan closes the CDR3, a read error is the likely cause. It is unclear where the CDR3 begins or ends on the DNA, so no DNA is shown, and the CDR3 is as TCRdb lists it. The chain joins TRBV6-5 to TRBJ2-5; the table gives TRBD1 as D, unverified against the DNA. Germline V gene data show CDR1 as MNHEY and CDR2 as SVGAGI. With termini counted, the CDR3 has 12 amino acids. CDR3 sequence: CASRDTAGRPST.

This clonotype was counted at least ten times. The J gene is TRBJ2-1, the V gene TRBV5-1; the D gene is possibly TRBD2 (6 bases). The germline CDR1 and CDR2 sequences are SGHRS and YFSETQ. Deletions cut 4 bases from V and 6 bases from J, with 14 bases between. The CDR3 length is 14 residues. CDR3 in amino acids: CASSPGVVANEQFF. CDR3 coding DNA: TGCGCCAGCAGCCCGGGGGTCGTGGCCAATGAGCAGTTCTTC.

A remark on this clonotype: Possible read error: a much larger clone is one base away. The V and J genes are TRBV27 and TRBJ2-3, with D maybe TRBD1 (5 bases). The germline gives CDR1 MNHEY, CDR2 SMNVEV (reference sequence). Trimming left V 6 bases short and J 2 bases short, with 15 bases between. This CDR3 is 15 amino acids long. For the CDR3, the DNA is TGTGCCAGCAGCTCAAGGGGTAGGGCCACAGATACGCAGTATTTT. Its protein product is CASSSRGRATDTQYF.

A few counts support this clonotype. The chain is built from TRBV4-3 and TRBJ1-1; the D is unclear. The germline gives CDR1 LGHNA, CDR2 YSLEER. The length of the CDR3 is 14 residues. Trimming left V 5 bases short and J 1 base short, with 11 bases between. CDR3 sequence reads: CASSARTENTEAFF. The CDR3 nucleotides are TGCGCCAGCAGCGCCCGGACGGAGAACACTGAAGCTTTCTTT.

About this clonotype: This sequence may be a read error, since a much larger clone differs from it by one base. The V gene is TRBV27, the J gene TRBJ2-2; D is ambiguous. Trimming pared 9 bases from V and 1 base from J, leaving 9 bases between. Germline V lookup: CDR1 MNHEY, CDR2 SMNVEV (reference sequence). CDR3 size: 13 residues. CDR3 residues: CARSIRNTGELFF. As DNA, the CDR3 is TGTGCCAGGTCGATTAGGAACACCGGGGAGCTGTTTTTT.

There are many counts of this clonotype. V gene TRBV2 combines with J gene TRBJ2-2; D is perhaps TRBD1 (5 bases). V was pared by 4 bases and J by 1 base, with 10 bases between. The germline CDR1 and CDR2 sequences are SNHLY and FYNNEI. The CDR3 loop spans 15 amino acids. The CDR3 DNA is TGTGCCAGCAGTGCAGGGTTTGGGAACACCGGGGAGCTGTTTTTT. The encoded protein is CASSAGFGNTGELFF.

This clonotype was picked up many times. This chain links TRBV4-3 with TRBJ2-7, with D perhaps matching TRBD1 (5 bases). Trimming pared 1 base from V and 6 bases from J, leaving 16 bases between. Per germline, CDR1 LGHNA and CDR2 YSLEER. The CDR3 sequence is 15 residues long. The CDR3 DNA reads TGCGCCAGCAGCCAAGGACAACAGGACGAAAGCGAGCAGTACTTC. It codes for CASSQGQQDESEQYF.

To note about this clonotype: A much larger clone sits a single nucleotide away, making a read error possible. The genes are TRBV3-1 and TRBJ2-7; D perhaps matches TRBD2 (6 bases). Germline assignment: CDR1 LGHDT and CDR2 YNNKEL (reference sequence). CDR3 length: 19 amino acids. The CDR3, as DNA: TGTGCCAGCAACCAAGACACTATAGGACTAACCCCTTTCCTTTCCGAGCAGTACTTC. Protein product: CASNQDTIGLTPFLSEQYF.

The table lists this clonotype with many counts. The chain links TRBV2 to TRBJ2-4, with D uncertain. Germline CDR1 is SNHLY and CDR2 is FYNNEI. CDR3 length equals 16 residues. Trimming took 8 bases from V and 0 from J, leaving 17 bases between them. CDR3 amino acids: CASGRRLNIAKNIQYF. The DNA of the CDR3 is TGTGCCAGCGGTCGACGTCTTAATATAGCCAAAAACATTCAGTACTTC.

On this clonotype: Possible read error: a much larger clone is one base away. The CDR3 is CASSDDRVGNIQYF. The CDR3 DNA is TGTGCCTCCAGTGATGATAGGGTGGGAAACATTCAGTACTTC. V and J are TRBV24-1 and TRBJ2-4; no firm D call. Germline CDR1 is KGHDR and CDR2 is SFDVKD. This CDR3 has 14 residues.

The chain uses TRBV5-1 and TRBJ1-1; no reliable D call. The V end was cut by 4 bases, the J end by 5 bases, with 15 bases between. The CDR3 sequence is 14 residues long. CDR1 and CDR2 (germline): SGHRS, YFSETQ. CDR3 DNA sequence: TGCGCCAGCAGCCGTGGTGACACGTGGACTGAAGCTTTCTTT. It is translated as CASSRGDTWTEAFF. Combining the CDR3 with reference TRBV5-1 and TRBJ1-1 gives the whole variable domain KAGVTQTPRYLIKTRGQQVTLSCSPISGHRSVSWYQQTPGQGLQFLFEYFSETQRNKGNFPGRFSGRQFSNSRSEMNVSTLELGDSALYLCASSRGDTWTEAFFGQGTRLTVV.

The chain has TRBV4-1 and TRBJ2-5; no clear D. The CDR3 has 14 amino acids. Germline V lookup: CDR1 MGHRA, CDR2 YSYEKL. Trimming took 1 base from V and 1 from J, leaving 7 bases between them. CDR3 DNA: TGCGCCAGCAGCCAAGGAGGAGTCCAAGAGACCCAGTACTTC. This encodes CASSQGGVQETQYF.

Many counts were recorded for this clonotype. The chain joins TRBV4-2 to TRBJ2-7; 12 nucleotides agree with TRBD2. Germline trimming cut 1 base from V and 1 base from J; bases unmatched to any gene: 5. Germline lookup yields CDR1 LGHNA and CDR2 YNFKEQ. The CDR3 is made up of 17 amino acids. The CDR3 region has the DNA TGTGCCAGCAGCCAAGGGCTAGCGGGGGGGACGTCCTACGAGCAGTACTTC. Its protein product is CASSQGLAGGTSYEQYF.